This is a list of T cell receptor beta chains from one sample in a study of blood T cells in healthy people across ages. TCRdb called the 5' RACE reads again in MiXCR, with one record for every CDR3 protein. The data contain some 920,000 distinct CDR3 sequences, 51% of them singletons. The sample was blood. These receptors were taken from a woman in her sixties or seventies in good health. CDR3s include the opening cysteine and the closing phenylalanine or tryptophan. Fields, in order: V gene, D gene, J gene, clone size, CDR3 DNA, CDR3 protein. D genes are given only for firm matches. Not every row has a clone size; where given, it reads once, few, many or a size class.

TRBV5-5,NA,TRBJ1-2,NA,TGTGCCAGCAGCTTCGAGGAAACGGATGGCTACACCTTC,CASSFEETDGYTF
TRBV29-1,NA,TRBJ2-7,few,TGCAGCGCCCACCTACGGGGGAGCTCCTACGAGCAGTACTTC,CSAHLRGSSYEQYF
TRBV29-1,TRBD1,TRBJ1-2,NA,TGCAGCGTTGATCGAGGGGGGACAGCCTTCTCTGGCTACACCTTC,CSVDRGGTAFSGYTF
TRBV6-6,NA,TRBJ1-6,NA,TGTGCCAGCAGTCTGTATACAGGAGGGTCTTCACCCCTCCACTTT,CASSLYTGGSSPLHF
TRBV28,NA,TRBJ2-7,NA,TGTGCCAGCAGCCCTCTCAGGAACATCTACGAGCAGTACTTC,CASSPLRNIYEQYF
TRBV4-2,NA,TRBJ2-3,few,TGTGCCAGCAGCCAGGAAGGGACTTACACAGATACGCAGTATTTT,CASSQEGTYTDTQYF
TRBV15,TRBD2,TRBJ2-7,few,TGTGCCACCAGCAGAGATCGTAGCGGGAGTGGATACGAGCAGTACTTC,CATSRDRSGSGYEQYF
TRBV20-1,TRBD2,TRBJ2-7,NA,TGCAGTGCTCCACTAGCGGGAGAAGGCTACGAGCAGTACTTC,CSAPLAGEGYEQYF
TRBV12-3/TRBV12-4,NA,TRBJ2-5,few,TGTGCCAGCAGACTAGCTTCGGAGACCCAGTACTTC,CASRLASETQYF
TRBV7-2,TRBD2,TRBJ2-5,NA,TGTGCCAGCGGCCCCCGGGGGGGTTTGGGAGAGCAGTACTTC,CASGPRGGLGEQYF
TRBV4-1,NA,TRBJ1-2,NA,TGCGCCAGCAGCCAAGCGGCGGCCGGTGGCTACACCTTC,CASSQAAAGGYTF
TRBV7-3,NA,TRBJ2-4,NA,TGTGCCAGCAGCCCAAAGGCAGGGCCTGCCTTTGAGCAGTACTTC,CASSPKAGPAFEQYF
TRBV20-1,TRBD1,TRBJ1-5,NA,TGCAGTGCTGGGACAGGGCGGGTTCAGCCCCAGCATTTT,CSAGTGRVQPQHF
TRBV20-1,NA,TRBJ2-7,few,TGCAGTGCTAGAGGCCGTGGGAGTCCCTACGAGCAGTACTTC,CSARGRGSPYEQYF
TRBV29-1,NA,TRBJ2-5,few,TGCAGCGCCTATTCGGGGAAAGAGACCCAGTACTTC,CSAYSGKETQYF
TRBV6-2/TRBV6-3,NA,TRBJ2-7,NA,TGCGCCAGCGAACAAACAGGACGGGTTTACGAGCAGTACTTC,CASEQTGRVYEQYF
TRBV11-2,NA,TRBJ2-1,NA,TGTGCCAGCAGCTTAATCGCCGGTGGTGGGAGTCCCATCTCCTACAATGAGCAGTTCTTC,CASSLIAGGGSPISYNEQFF
TRBV27,NA,TRBJ2-1,NA,TGTGCCAGCAGTTTGCAGGCTGATAACAATGAGCAGTTCTTC,CASSLQADNNEQFF
TRBV2,NA,TRBJ2-7,NA,TGTGCCAGCTTTTCAGGTCCCGGAAAGGACTACGAGCAGTACTTC,CASFSGPGKDYEQYF
TRBV7-2,NA,TRBJ2-1,NA,TGTGCCAGCAGCTTTGGCGGGGGCGAGAGTGAGCAGTTCTTC,CASSFGGGESEQFF
TRBV11-2,TRBD2,TRBJ2-1,NA,TGTGCCAGCAGCTTAGTTTTTACTAGCGGAGCCTCCTACAATGAGCAGTTCTTC,CASSLVFTSGASYNEQFF
TRBV7-2,NA,TRBJ2-7,few,TGTGCCAGCAGCAAGGACCCGGGGGTGTGGGAGCAGTACTTC,CASSKDPGVWEQYF
TRBV11-1,NA,TRBJ2-3,once,TGTGCCAGCAGCTACCGCCCGAGAGGGAGTCTTTCAGATACGCAGTATTTT,CASSYRPRGSLSDTQYF
TRBV12-3/TRBV12-4,NA,TRBJ2-7,few,TGTGCCAGCAGTTCCGGGGCTATAGAGCAGTACTTC,CASSSGAIEQYF
TRBV4-3,NA,TRBJ2-7,NA,TGCGCCAGCAGCCTTCACGAGGGCTACGAGCAGTACTTC,CASSLHEGYEQYF
TRBV6-1,TRBD1,TRBJ2-1,few,TGTGCCAGCAGAAAAAACCGGGACAGTGGTGCCTACAATGAGCAGTTCTTC,CASRKNRDSGAYNEQFF
TRBV25-1,NA,TRBJ2-1,NA,TGTGCCAGCAGTGATCCGGGCAAGACCAATGAGCAGTTCTTC,CASSDPGKTNEQFF
TRBV6-5,NA,TRBJ2-6,NA,TGTGCCAGCAGTTGGCCTGGGGCCAACGTCCTGACTTTC,CASSWPGANVLTF
TRBV20-1,NA,TRBJ2-3,once,TGCAGTGCTAGAGATGAGCGGGGCACAGATACGCAGTATTTT,CSARDERGTDTQYF
TRBV18,NA,TRBJ2-5,NA,TGTGCCAGCTCGCCCGGTTGGGGACGGGAAGAGACCCAGTACTTC,CASSPGWGREETQYF
TRBV28,TRBD1,TRBJ1-2,NA,TGTGCCAGCAGTTCGGGCCCAGGGGGGAACTATGGCTACACCTTC,CASSSGPGGNYGYTF
TRBV5-1,NA,TRBJ2-3,NA,TGCGCCAGCAGCCCCGGGACACTCACAGATACGCAGTATTTT,CASSPGTLTDTQYF
TRBV6-1,TRBD1,TRBJ1-2,NA,TGTGCCAGCAGCGCGGACAGGGGGCACGATGGCTACACCTTC,CASSADRGHDGYTF
TRBV27,NA,TRBJ2-7,NA,TGTGCCAGCAGTTTACGGCAGGGGTGGTACGAGCAGTACTTC,CASSLRQGWYEQYF
TRBV7-9,NA,TRBJ2-3,NA,TGTGCCAGCAGCCTAGGGCATGGCACAGATACGCAGTATTTT,CASSLGHGTDTQYF
TRBV3-1,TRBD2,TRBJ2-2,NA,TGTGCCAGCAGCCAAGCTCAGCGGGAGATCACCGGGGAGCTGTTTTTT,CASSQAQREITGELFF
TRBV7-2,TRBD2,TRBJ2-1,few,TGTGCCAGCACATCTAGCGGGGGGAGCTCCTACAATGAGCAGTTCTTC,CASTSSGGSSYNEQFF